This T cell receptor beta chain was found in a study of blood T cell repertoires in COVID-19. Study-level information: Whether acute or convalescent, the COVID-19 samples came from the United States, Italy and Spain. PBMCs, B-cell-depleted T cells, or T cells were the source of the cDNA or gDNA that made up the material.

Authors' analysis steps: Estimation of nucleated cell counts relied on the amplification of reference gene primers. The protocol was immunoSEQ multiplex PCR, while the TCRdb copy is restricted to in-frame clones and leaves out a portion. The V and J calls and the clone size are those of that table, but D and trimming were determined from the DNA. The table lists 200,000 or so clones, around three quarters of them singletons. The CDR3 is 15 amino acids. The V gene lost 3 bases and the J gene lost 5 bases, with 14 bases spanning the gap. Germline CDR1 and CDR2: KGHSH and LQKENI. The chain carries TRBV18 and TRBJ1-5; D is perhaps TRBD1 (6 bases). The origin of this receptor is a woman in her sixties or seventies with acute or convalescent COVID-19. The source material was peripheral blood. The CDR3 loop is CASSPGREGDQPQHF. Written as DNA, the CDR3 is TGTGCCAGCTCACCGGGCAGGGAGGGGGATCAGCCCCAGCATTTT.